The next 22 T cell receptor beta chains were all read from a single sample in a study of cytomegalovirus exposure and HLA in healthy donors. PCR employed 60 Vbeta and 13 Jbeta primers. This table comes from immunoSEQ multiplex PCR, and its TCRdb copy is limited to in-frame clones, with some not included. The table lists 100,000 to 130,000 clones, 65% to 85% of them singletons, with about 2% in the top ten. The source material was PBMCs. These receptors were collected from a man younger than 35 in good health and CMV-seronegative.

The chain combines TRBV4-3 with TRBJ2-7, with D possibly TRBD2 on 7 matching bases. CDR3 size: 16 residues. From germline, CDR1 is LGHNA and CDR2 YSLEER. Trimming shortened V by 1 base and J by 2 bases, and 15 bases separated the two germline ends. As DNA, the CDR3 is TGCGCCAGCAGCCAAGCTAAGGGGGGGTCGCCCTACGAGCAGTACTTC. It yields the protein CASSQAKGGSPYEQYF.

The chain uses TRBV5-4 and TRBJ2-3; TRBD1 agrees at 8 bases. After removal of 1 base from V and 1 base from J, the junction contained 5 bases not matched to a gene. This CDR3 is 16 amino acids long. Germline V CDR1 and CDR2: SGHNT, YYREEE (reference sequence). The CDR3, as DNA: TGTGCCAGCAGCTTGACAGGGGGTAGAGGCACAGATACGCAGTATTTT. It translates to CASSLTGGRGTDTQYF. Supplemented by reference TRBV5-4 and TRBJ2-3, the full variable domain reads ETGVTQSPTHLIKTRGQQVTLRCSSQSGHNTVSWYQQALGQGPQFIFQYYREEENGRGNFPPRFSGLQFPNYSSELNVNALELDDSALYLCASSLTGGRGTDTQYFGPGTRLTVL.

This rearrangement joins TRBV18 to TRBJ1-1; no firm D call. The CDR3 totals 13 residues. Germline CDR1 reads KGHSH; CDR2 reads LQKENI. V shed 3 bases and J shed 1 base, with 6 bases lying between them. For the CDR3, the DNA is TGTGCCAGCTCACCGGCGGCGAACACTGAAGCTTTCTTT. It yields the protein CASSPAANTEAFF.

The chain is built from TRBV11-2 and TRBJ2-2; D is uncertain. Deletions cut 5 bases from V and 1 base from J, with 20 bases between. Germline lookup yields CDR1 SGHAT and CDR2 FQNNGV. The length of the CDR3 is 18 residues. In nucleotides, the CDR3 is TGTGCCAGCAGCGTACTGTCCTTTAGCTGGAGGAACACCGGGGAGCTGTTTTTT. Its protein product is CASSVLSFSWRNTGELFF.

The rearrangement joins TRBV11-3 to TRBJ2-1, with 12 bases lining up with TRBD2. Germline trimming cut 1 base from V and 0 bases from J; bases unmatched to any gene: 4. This CDR3 region has 18 residues. Germline V gene lookup returns CDR1 SGHNT and CDR2 YENEEA. The CDR3 coding sequence is TGTGCCAGCAGCTTAGGACTAGCGGGGGCCAACTCCTACAATGAGCAGTTCTTC. This gives the protein CASSLGLAGANSYNEQFF.

The chain joins TRBV6-5 to TRBJ1-2; weak D call: TRBD1 (6 bases). From germline, CDR1 is MNHEY and CDR2 SVGAGI. This CDR3 has 13 residues. With 6 bases removed from V and 1 base from J, the gap between germline ends came to 9 bases. CDR3 nucleotide sequence: TGTGCCAGCAGGAGGGGGGGTAACTATGGCTACACCTTC. Its protein is CASRRGGNYGYTF.

The rearrangement uses TRBV6-1 and TRBJ1-2; D uncertain. The germline CDR1 and CDR2 sequences are MNHNS and SASEGT. V lost 6 bases to trimming and J lost 4 bases, with 12 bases between them. This CDR3 contains 13 residues. This CDR3 is CASRSGFTYGYTF. For the CDR3, the DNA is TGTGCCAGCAGATCGGGGTTTACCTATGGCTACACCTTC.

The chain has TRBV28 and TRBJ1-6, with TRBD1 matching 8 bases. From germline, CDR1 is MDHEN and CDR2 SYDVKM. This CDR3 comprises 14 residues. Trimming cost V 5 bases and J 9 bases; bases outside gene matches: 6. The CDR3 protein is CASSPRQGLSPLHF. CDR3 DNA sequence: TGTGCCAGCAGTCCCCGACAGGGGCTTTCACCCCTCCACTTT.

This CDR3 reads CATSASPQGPSGANVLTF. In DNA form, the CDR3 reads TGTGCCACCAGCGCGTCTCCACAGGGCCCCTCTGGGGCCAACGTCCTGACTTTC. The chain links TRBV15 to TRBJ2-6; D may be TRBD1 (6 bases). The V end was cut by 5 bases, the J end by 0 bases, with 17 bases between. CDR3 size: 18 residues. Per the germline V gene, CDR1 is LNHNV and CDR2 is YYDKDF (reference sequence). Full variable domain (outside the CDR3, taken from reference TRBV15 and TRBJ2-6): DAMVIQNPRYQVTQFGKPVTLSCSQTLNHNVMYWYQQKSSQAPKLLFHYYDKDFNNEADTPDNFQSRRPNTSFCFLDIRSPGLGDTAMYLCATSASPQGPSGANVLTFGAGSRLTVL.

This chain joins TRBV19 and TRBJ2-7, with a weak D call TRBD2 (5 bases). The ends were cut back, 3 bases at V and 0 bases at J, with 9 bases in the middle. The CDR3 has 14 residues. CDR1 and CDR2 (germline): LNHDA, SQIVND (reference sequence). The CDR3 DNA reads as TGTGCCAGTAGTATCCCCGGAGGCTCCTACGAGCAGTACTTC. As protein: CASSIPGGSYEQYF. Full variable domain (remainder filled in from reference TRBV19 and TRBJ2-7): DGGITQSPKYLFRKEGQNVTLSCEQNLNHDAMYWYRQDPGQGLRLIYYSQIVNDFQKGDIAEGYSVSREKKESFPLTVTSAQKNPTAFYLCASSIPGGSYEQYFGPGTRLTVT.

This chain joins TRBV15 and TRBJ2-7; possible D gene TRBD2, 7 bases. The CDR3 is made up of 15 amino acids. Between the trimmed V and J ends, which lost 5 bases and 2 bases, there was a span of 16 bases. CDR1 and CDR2 (germline): LNHNV, YYDKDF (reference sequence). The CDR3 loop reads CATSPPGGGAYEQYF. The CDR3 DNA sequence: TGTGCCACCAGCCCCCCCGGAGGGGGGGCCTACGAGCAGTACTTC.

V usage is TRBV6-1 and J usage is TRBJ2-1; TRBD2 matches at 11 bases. The CDR3 is 15 residues long. Germline CDR1 reads MNHNS; CDR2 reads SASEGT. J was trimmed by 4 bases and V by 9 bases; bases with no gene match: 8. The CDR3 region is CARQRLAGQYNEQFF. The DNA of the CDR3 is TGTGCCAGGCAGAGACTAGCGGGACAATACAATGAGCAGTTCTTC.

This chain links TRBV27 with TRBJ1-4, with TRBD1 matching over 9 bases. The germline V gene encodes CDR1 MNHEY and CDR2 SMNVEV (reference sequence). The CDR3 covers 19 residues. Losses at the gene ends were 4 bases for V and 2 bases for J; bases not matched to a gene: 14. Here the CDR3 DNA reads TGTGCCAGCAGTTGCCCTCAATGGACAGGGGAGGCCACTAATGAAAAACTGTTTTTT. Protein sequence: CASSCPQWTGEATNEKLFF.

This clone was seen only once. V and J are TRBV5-4 and TRBJ1-2; TRBD1 matches at 9 bases. There are 14 residues in the CDR3. Germline CDR1 SGHNT, CDR2 YYREEE (reference sequence). The V segment lost 6 bases and the J segment 3 bases; nucleotides outside the gene matches: 6. The CDR3 loop reads CASTVDRGDYGYTF. CDR3 DNA sequence: TGTGCCAGCACCGTGGACAGGGGAGACTATGGCTACACCTTC.

The genes are TRBV4-2 and TRBJ1-4, with D uncertain. The germline V and J ends were trimmed by 0 bases and 5 bases, with 7 bases remaining between them. The length of the CDR3 is 14 residues. The germline CDR1 and CDR2 sequences are LGHNA and YNFKEQ. This chain's CDR3 is CASSQEGRNEKLFF. Written as DNA, the CDR3 is TGTGCCAGCAGCCAAGAGGGCCGGAATGAAAAACTGTTTTTT.

The rearrangement links TRBV7-2 to TRBJ2-1, with a possible D match to TRBD2 (6 bases). CDR3 size: 13 residues. CDR1 and CDR2 (germline): SGHTA, FQGNSA. V was clipped by 5 bases and J by 3 bases, with 8 bases between them. The CDR3 DNA reads as TGTGCCAGCAGCCCGGACTACTACAATGAGCAGTTCTTC. Amino acids: CASSPDYYNEQFF. The full variable domain, rest sourced from reference TRBV7-2 and TRBJ2-1, is GAGVSQSPSNKVTEKGKDVELRCDPISGHTALYWYRQSLGQGLEFLIYFQGNSAPDKSGLPSDRFSAERTGGSVSTLTIQRTQQEDSAVYLCASSPDYYNEQFFGPGTRLTVL.

The chain carries TRBV5-4 and TRBJ2-3; tentative D call: TRBD1 (6 bases). V was clipped by 4 bases and J by 2 bases, with 11 bases between them. The CDR3 loop spans 14 amino acids. Germline V lookup: CDR1 SGHNT, CDR2 YYREEE (reference sequence). DNA for the CDR3: TGTGCCAGCAGCCCTGACAGGTCCACAGATACGCAGTATTTT. As protein: CASSPDRSTDTQYF. Looking up the rest from reference TRBV5-4 and TRBJ2-3 gives the full variable domain: ETGVTQSPTHLIKTRGQQVTLRCSSQSGHNTVSWYQQALGQGPQFIFQYYREEENGRGNFPPRFSGLQFPNYSSELNVNALELDDSALYLCASSPDRSTDTQYFGPGTRLTVL.

The chain is built from TRBV6-5 and TRBJ2-2; the match to TRBD1 covers 10 bases. V was clipped by 6 bases and J by 6 bases; unmatched bases: 7. The CDR3 runs 15 residues. The V gene's germline CDR1 is MNHEY and CDR2 SVGAGI. CDR3 amino acids: CASSFGTGVSGELFF. The CDR3 bases are TGTGCCAGCAGCTTCGGGACAGGGGTTTCCGGGGAGCTGTTTTTT.

This sequence joins TRBV9 and TRBJ1-5; 10 bases fit TRBD1. Germline trimming cut 4 bases from V and 9 bases from J; bases unmatched to any gene: 13. This CDR3 region has 16 residues. Germline CDR1 and CDR2: SGDLS and YYNGEE. DNA of the CDR3: TGTGCCAGCAGCCTAGAGGCCGGGACAGGGGCTCGGCCCCAGCATTTT. Protein product: CASSLEAGTGARPQHF.

The rearrangement uses TRBV10-2 and TRBJ2-7; a weak D match, TRBD1 (5 bases). CDR1 and CDR2 (germline): WSHSY, SAAADI. Trimming stripped 4 bases from V and 0 bases from J, with 7 bases between. CDR3 length: 13 amino acids. As DNA, the CDR3 is TGCGCCAGCAGTGTACAGGACTCCTACGAGCAGTACTTC. Protein: CASSVQDSYEQYF.

The chain combines TRBV6-1 with TRBJ2-1, with a possible D match to TRBD1 (5 bases). Trimming shortened V by 10 bases and J by 1 base, and 11 bases separated the two germline ends. The CDR3 spans 13 residues. Germline CDR1 reads MNHNS; CDR2 reads SASEGT. The CDR3 DNA is TGTGCCACCGTTAAGGGGTCCTACAATGAGCAGTTCTTC. Translating gives CATVKGSYNEQFF.

The V gene is TRBV2, the J gene TRBJ2-6; no clear D. This CDR3 spans 15 amino acids. The germline V and J ends were trimmed by 3 bases and 3 bases, with 9 bases remaining between them. Germline-derived CDR1 and CDR2 are SNHLY and FYNNEI. The CDR3 sequence is CASSDWAGGANVLTF. DNA for the CDR3: TGTGCCAGCAGTGATTGGGCAGGTGGGGCCAACGTCCTGACTTTC.